Included here is one TCR beta chain sequence, with context. The sample has other DNA sequences that encode this CDR3 too. The method was immunoSEQ multiplex PCR; TCRdb's version includes in-frame clones alone and lacks a portion of them. The repertoire holds approximately 260,000 clones, with around 81% as singletons. The source of the sample is a study of Tregs in tolerant kidney transplant recipients. Unstimulated Tregs (CD4+CD25+CD127-) and CD4+CD25- non-Tregs were sorted from PBMCs. V shed 1 base and J shed 5 bases, with 8 bases lying between them. This CDR3 has 13 amino acids. The germline gives CDR1 SGHTA, CDR2 FQGTGA.

V usage is TRBV7-3 and J usage is TRBJ1-1; a weak D match, TRBD1 (5 bases). The TCR comes from a human donor in good health. The sequenced material came from CD4+ T cells from blood. The CDR3 loop reads CASSLIGVTEAFF. The CDR3 DNA reads as TGTGCCAGCAGCTTAATAGGGGTGACTGAAGCTTTCTTT.